Following are 29 T cell receptor beta chains from one sample sequenced in a study of T cell repertoires in cytomegalovirus infection. These TCRs' antigens remain unknown. TCRdb reanalysed the reads using MiXCR and keeps one entry per CDR3 protein. In the table there are under 850,000 distinct CDR3 sequences, around a third of which are singletons. Specimen: cultured PBMCs, collected from culture after CMV antigen stimulation. The origin of the receptors is a human donor in good health (CMV status not recorded). Some clones in this sample may be carry-over from other donors' samples.

CDR3 loop: CSMARTDTQYF. The CDR3, as DNA: TGCAGCATGGCCCGCACAGATACGCAGTATTTT. The V call is TRBV20-1, the J call TRBJ2-3; no clear D gene. The length of the CDR3 is 11 residues. Germline CDR1 is DFQATT and CDR2 is SNEGSKA (reference sequence).

Only one count was recorded for this clonotype. CDR3 protein: CASRLGQGGSDEQFF. The CDR3 DNA reads TGCGCCAGCAGATTAGGACAGGGCGGGTCGGATGAGCAGTTCTTC. This rearrangement joins TRBV10-2 to TRBJ2-1, with TRBD1 matching over 8 bases. Trimming at V came to 6 bases and at J to 8 bases, leaving 12 bases not matched to a gene. The CDR3 is made up of 15 amino acids. Germline CDR1 is WSHSY and CDR2 is SAAADI.

This chain connects TRBV7-8 to TRBJ1-2; D gene uncertain. With 1 base removed from V and 6 bases from J, the gap between germline ends came to 12 bases. CDR3 length: 14 amino acids. Germline CDR1 reads SGHVS; CDR2 reads FQNEAQ. CDR3: CASSLDSGEDGYTF. CDR3 DNA: TGTGCCAGCAGCTTAGACAGTGGCGAAGATGGCTACACCTTC.

The V call is TRBV19, the J call TRBJ2-7; TRBD2 is a possible D gene (5 bases). The CDR3 extends over 13 amino acids. The ends were cut back, 1 base at V and 5 bases at J, with 9 bases in the middle. Germline lookup yields CDR1 LNHDA and CDR2 SQIVND (reference sequence). CDR3: CASSIGNGDEQYF. The CDR3 coding sequence is TGTGCCAGTAGTATAGGGAACGGGGACGAGCAGTACTTC. The variable domain in full, with the rest retrieved from reference TRBV19 and TRBJ2-7, is DGGITQSPKYLFRKEGQNVTLSCEQNLNHDAMYWYRQDPGQGLRLIYYSQIVNDFQKGDIAEGYSVSREKKESFPLTVTSAQKNPTAFYLCASSIGNGDEQYFGPGTRLTVT.

The genes are TRBV7-2 and TRBJ1-1, with D uncertain. Germline V gene sequence: CDR1 SGHTA, CDR2 FQGNSA. Trimming stripped 6 bases from V and 0 bases from J, with 11 bases between. This CDR3 comprises 14 residues. Here the CDR3 reads CASRSSAVNTEAFF. DNA of the CDR3: TGTGCCAGCAGGTCTTCGGCAGTGAACACTGAAGCTTTCTTT.

This clonotype has more than one count but fewer than ten. Here the CDR3 reads CASSLRVGDQPQHF. CDR3 coding DNA: TGTGCCAGCAGCTTACGGGTAGGGGACCAGCCCCAGCATTTT. The V gene is TRBV7-8, the J gene TRBJ1-5, with D tentatively TRBD1 (5 bases). Germline V CDR1 and CDR2: SGHVS, FQNEAQ. This CDR3 spans 14 amino acids. V was cut by 2 bases and J by 7 bases, with 12 bases left in between.

J is TRBJ2-5 and V is TRBV7-9; perhaps TRBD1 as D (5 bases). CDR1 and CDR2 (germline): SEHNR, FQNEAQ (reference sequence). V lost 0 bases and J 12 bases, leaving 14 bases between the germline ends. This CDR3 has 13 residues. The CDR3 bases are TGTGCCAGCAGCTTAGCTCAGGGTGGATCAGAGTACTTC. As protein: CASSLAQGGSEYF.

This clonotype showed up just a few times. The genes are TRBV5-1 and TRBJ1-2, with D perhaps matching TRBD1 (5 bases). Between the trimmed V and J ends, which lost 0 bases and 2 bases, there was a span of 14 bases. CDR3 size: 16 residues. Germline V gene data show CDR1 as SGHRS and CDR2 as YFSETQ. The CDR3 DNA reads as TGCGCCAGCAGCTTGGTTTCCCCACAGGCCAACTATGGCTACACCTTC. Its protein is CASSLVSPQANYGYTF.

As for this clonotype: This may arise from a read error, as a much more abundant clone is one base away. The chain links TRBV7-2 to TRBJ2-7; D call uncertain. CDR1 and CDR2 from the germline V gene are SGHTA and FQGNSA. The CDR3 has 12 residues. V was cut by 9 bases and J by 3 bases, with 12 bases left in between. The CDR3 region is CARSVVGYEQYF. As DNA, the CDR3 is TGTGCCAGAAGCGTCGTAGGCTACGAGCAGTACTTC.

The V and J genes are TRBV7-2 and TRBJ2-1; D assignment may be TRBD1 or TRBD2 (6 bases each). This CDR3 spans 14 amino acids. Looked up from germline, CDR1 is SGHTA and CDR2 is FQGNSA. Trimming took 10 bases from V and 2 from J, leaving 15 bases between them. CDR3 sequence reads: CATGDGGPYNEQFF. CDR3 sequence (DNA): TGTGCCACTGGGGACGGGGGCCCCTACAATGAGCAGTTCTTC.

J is TRBJ1-5 and V is TRBV28, with 9 bases lining up with TRBD1. The CDR3 is 17 amino acids. CDR1 MDHEN and CDR2 SYDVKM come from the germline V gene. The J segment lost 1 base and the V segment lost 8 bases, leaving 12 bases of the junction unmatched. CDR3 sequence: CASGRDRVTSSNQPQHF. CDR3 nucleotide sequence: TGTGCCAGCGGTAGGGACAGGGTGACCTCAAGCAATCAGCCCCAGCATTTT.

The V call is TRBV20-1, the J call TRBJ2-5; D possibly corresponds to TRBD2 (5 bases). In germline, CDR1 is DFQATT, CDR2 SNEGSKA (reference sequence). V dropped 4 bases and J dropped 2 bases, with 11 bases sitting between them. The CDR3 contains 13 residues. The DNA of the CDR3 is TGCAGTGCTAACTTGAGGGCACAAGAGACCCAGTACTTC. Translating gives CSANLRAQETQYF.

This clonotype was counted many times. J is TRBJ2-2 and V is TRBV7-6; unclear D gene. There are 12 residues in the CDR3. Between the trimmed V and J ends, which lost 8 bases and 1 base, there was a span of 5 bases. The germline V gene encodes CDR1 SGHVS and CDR2 FNYEAQ. CDR3 residues: CASGRNTGELFF. CDR3 in DNA: TGTGCCAGCGGGCGGAACACCGGGGAGCTGTTTTTT. Full variable domain (rest looked up from reference TRBV7-6 and TRBJ2-2): GAGVSQSPRYKVTKRGQDVALRCDPISGHVSLYWYRQALGQGPEFLTYFNYEAQQDKSGLPNDRFSAERPEGSISTLTIQRTEQRDSAMYRCASGRNTGELFFGEGSRLTVL.

This chain uses TRBV18 with TRBJ1-1, with D unresolved. Germline V lookup: CDR1 KGHSH, CDR2 LQKENI. Between the trimmed V and J ends, which lost 3 bases and 1 base, there was a span of 9 bases. The CDR3 is 14 residues long. Written as DNA, the CDR3 is TGTGCCAGCTCACCGTCCACCGGGAACACTGAAGCTTTCTTT. It codes for CASSPSTGNTEAFF. Together with reference TRBV18 and TRBJ1-1, the CDR3 gives the full variable domain: NAGVMQNPRHLVRRRGQEARLRCSPMKGHSHVYWYRQLPEEGLKFMVYLQKENIIDESGMPKERFSAEFPKEGPSILRIQQVVRGDSAAYFCASSPSTGNTEAFFGQGTRLTVV.

This sequence joins TRBV7-2 and TRBJ2-5, with 10 bases aligning to TRBD1. The CDR3 runs to 15 residues. Trimming took 6 bases from V and 2 from J; bases not matched to a gene: 6. Germline CDR1 SGHTA, CDR2 FQGNSA. The CDR3 sequence is CASSYPDRGQETQYF. The CDR3 coding sequence is TGTGCCAGCAGTTACCCGGACAGGGGGCAAGAGACCCAGTACTTC.

The DNA of the CDR3 is TGCAGCGTTGAGACAGGGGGTTCCACCGGGGAGCTGTTTTTT. Translation: CSVETGGSTGELFF. This sequence joins TRBV29-1 and TRBJ2-2; 9 bases are shared with TRBD1. The V gene's germline CDR1 is SQVTM and CDR2 ANQGSEA. Trimming cost V 3 bases and J 4 bases; bases outside gene matches: 3. CDR3 length: 14 amino acids.

This clonotype was seen a handful of times. The rearrangement joins TRBV5-3 to TRBJ1-5, with D possibly being TRBD1 (5 bases). TRBV5-3 is sorted into the ORF group, with uncertain function. The CDR3 extends over 13 amino acids. Trimming shortened V by 4 bases and J by 4 bases, and 9 bases separated the two germline ends. The CDR3 DNA follows: TGTGCCAGAAGCCCATGGGGGAATCAGCCCCAGCATTTT. This encodes CARSPWGNQPQHF.

This clonotype occurred many times. The chain has TRBV7-2 and TRBJ1-2, with a tentative D call TRBD1 (5 bases). V was cut by 0 bases and J by 4 bases, with 12 bases left in between. From germline, CDR1 is SGHTA and CDR2 FQGNSA. The CDR3 contains 15 residues. The CDR3 protein is CASSLARGEGYGYTF. DNA of the CDR3: TGTGCCAGCAGCTTAGCGCGGGGGGAAGGCTATGGCTACACCTTC.

This clonotype was found a few times. The DNA of the CDR3 is TGTGCCAGCACTGGACTAGCGGGAGGCGAGCAGTACTTC. Translating it yields CASTGLAGGEQYF. This chain links TRBV6-6 with TRBJ2-7; 14 bases line up with TRBD2. The CDR3 length is 13 residues. J was trimmed by 6 bases and V by 7 bases; bases with no gene match: 2. Germline assignment: CDR1 MNHNY and CDR2 SVGAGI (reference sequence).

This clonotype was counted a few times. This chain connects TRBV19 to TRBJ1-5; D gene uncertain. Germline lookup yields CDR1 LNHDA and CDR2 SQIVND (reference sequence). The CDR3 sequence is 12 residues long. V was pared by 7 bases and J by 4 bases, with 8 bases between. CDR3 bases: TGTGCCAGTAAGGAGGGAAATCAGCCCCAGCATTTT. It yields the protein CASKEGNQPQHF.

This chain links TRBV18 with TRBJ1-5; D unresolved. The CDR3 loop spans 16 amino acids. V lost 3 bases, J lost 4 bases, and 16 bases lay in between. Looked up from germline, CDR1 is KGHSH and CDR2 is LQKENI. CDR3 loop: CASSPDQPGLNQPQHF. CDR3 nucleotide sequence: TGTGCCAGCTCACCGGATCAACCCGGATTGAATCAGCCCCAGCATTTT.

The table lists this clonotype with a few counts. The J gene is TRBJ2-1, the V gene TRBV7-8, with 12 positions matching TRBD2. The CDR3 runs 15 residues. V shed 2 bases, J shed 7 bases, and the junction held 3 bases outside the gene matches. Germline CDR1 SGHVS, CDR2 FQNEAQ. CDR3 nucleotide sequence: TGTGCCAGCAGCTTACTAGCGGGAGGGCCGAATGAGCAGTTCTTC. Amino acid sequence: CASSLLAGGPNEQFF.

The sample holds many counts of this clonotype. This CDR3 is CASSSYRGSTDTQYF. For the CDR3, the DNA is TGTGCCAGCAGCTCCTACCGGGGGAGCACAGATACGCAGTATTTT. The chain recombines TRBV7-2 with TRBJ2-3; weak D call: TRBD2 (6 bases). Germline V gives CDR1 SGHTA, CDR2 FQGNSA. The CDR3 is 15 residues long. Trimming cost V 4 bases and J 0 bases, with 11 bases left between them.

V gene TRBV7-2 combines with J gene TRBJ1-2, with a weak D call TRBD1 (6 bases). Trimming removed 1 base at V and 7 bases at J, with 13 bases between. This CDR3 has 14 amino acids. The V gene's germline CDR1 is SGHTA and CDR2 FQGNSA. Written as DNA, the CDR3 is TGTGCCAGCAGCTTAGGAGGGGGTGGGGGTGGCTACACCTTC. Protein product: CASSLGGGGGGYTF.

The chain uses TRBV28 and TRBJ2-7; the D is unclear. The V end lost 4 bases, the J end lost 2 bases, and 21 bases lay between the germline ends. The length of the CDR3 is 17 residues. Germline V CDR1 and CDR2: MDHEN, SYDVKM. CDR3 sequence (DNA): TGTGCCAGCAGTTCCAGTCGCTTGTCCGGCGTCACCTACGAGCAGTACTTC. Amino acids: CASSSSRLSGVTYEQYF.

CDR3 in amino acids: CASSKQTGNTEAFF. The CDR3 coding sequence is TGTGCCAGCAGTAAGCAGACAGGGAACACTGAAGCTTTCTTT. J is TRBJ1-1 and V is TRBV6-1; possibly TRBD1 for D (6 bases). V shed 5 bases and J shed 1 base, with 11 bases lying between them. Germline V gives CDR1 MNHNS, CDR2 SASEGT. This CDR3 is built from 14 residues.

The chain uses TRBV5-4 and TRBJ1-1; D not certain. Trimming took 3 bases from V and 6 from J, leaving 18 bases between them. The CDR3 has 15 amino acids. CDR1 and CDR2 from the germline V gene are SGHNT and YYREEE (reference sequence). The CDR3 sequence is CASSSEAGMSAEAFF. The CDR3 DNA follows: TGTGCCAGCAGCTCGGAGGCCGGGATGAGCGCTGAAGCTTTCTTT. Full variable domain (remainder filled in from reference TRBV5-4 and TRBJ1-1): ETGVTQSPTHLIKTRGQQVTLRCSSQSGHNTVSWYQQALGQGPQFIFQYYREEENGRGNFPPRFSGLQFPNYSSELNVNALELDDSALYLCASSSEAGMSAEAFFGQGTRLTVV.

The table lists this clonotype with a few counts. The J gene is TRBJ2-3, the V gene TRBV6-2 or TRBV6-3, with 10 bases fitting TRBD2. The CDR3 loop spans 20 amino acids. From germline, CDR1 is MNHEY and CDR2 SVGEGT. The V and J ends lost 0 bases and 0 bases, in that order; junction bases with no gene match: 12. The CDR3 DNA reads as TGTGCCAGCAGTTACTCGACGGTGTCTAGCGGGGGAACTAGCACAGATACGCAGTATTTT. This gives the protein CASSYSTVSSGGTSTDTQYF.

As to this clonotype: A much larger clone differs by one base, so this may be a read error. V and J are TRBV7-2 and TRBJ2-1, with D possibly being TRBD1 (7 bases). The CDR3 extends over 16 amino acids. Trimming pared 5 bases from V and 5 bases from J, leaving 19 bases between. CDR1 SGHTA and CDR2 FQGNSA come from the germline V gene. CDR3 in amino acids: CASSQGGGTTDNEQFF. CDR3 DNA: TGTGCCAGCAGCCAGGGGGGCGGGACCACTGACAATGAGCAGTTCTTC.